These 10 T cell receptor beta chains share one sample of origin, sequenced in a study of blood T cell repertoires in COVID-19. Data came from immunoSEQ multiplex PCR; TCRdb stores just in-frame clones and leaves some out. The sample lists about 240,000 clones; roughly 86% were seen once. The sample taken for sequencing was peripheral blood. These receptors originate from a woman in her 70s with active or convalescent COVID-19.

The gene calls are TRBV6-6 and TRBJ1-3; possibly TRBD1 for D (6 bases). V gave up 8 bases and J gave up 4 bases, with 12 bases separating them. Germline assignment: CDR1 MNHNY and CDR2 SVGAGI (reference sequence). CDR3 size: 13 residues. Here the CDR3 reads CASRAQGGNTIYF. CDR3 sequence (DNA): TGTGCCAGCCGGGCCCAGGGGGGAAACACCATATATTTT.

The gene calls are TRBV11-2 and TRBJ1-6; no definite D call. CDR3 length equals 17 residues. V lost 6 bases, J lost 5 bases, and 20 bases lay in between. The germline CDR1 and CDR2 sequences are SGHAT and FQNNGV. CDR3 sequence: CASSPNPAGSDNSPLHF. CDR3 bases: TGTGCCAGCAGTCCTAACCCCGCGGGGTCGGATAATTCACCCCTCCACTTT.

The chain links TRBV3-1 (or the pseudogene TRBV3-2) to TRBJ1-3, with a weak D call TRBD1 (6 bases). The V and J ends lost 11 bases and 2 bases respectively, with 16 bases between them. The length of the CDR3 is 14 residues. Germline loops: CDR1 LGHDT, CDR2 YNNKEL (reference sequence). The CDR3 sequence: CASSSGTPGNTIYF. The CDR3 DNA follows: TGTGCCTCCTCGTCCGGGACACCTGGAAACACCATATATTTT.

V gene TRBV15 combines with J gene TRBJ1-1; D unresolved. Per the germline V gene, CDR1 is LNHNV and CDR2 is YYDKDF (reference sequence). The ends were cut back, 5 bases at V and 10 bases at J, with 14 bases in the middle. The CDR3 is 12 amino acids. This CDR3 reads CATSGRLGAAFF. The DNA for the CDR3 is TGTGCCACCAGCGGCCGCTTAGGAGCAGCTTTCTTT.

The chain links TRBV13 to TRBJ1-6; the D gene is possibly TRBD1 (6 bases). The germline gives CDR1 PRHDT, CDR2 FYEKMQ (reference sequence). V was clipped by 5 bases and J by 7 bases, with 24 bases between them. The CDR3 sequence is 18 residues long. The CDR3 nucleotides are TGTGCCAGCAGCCCACCCGGACAGCCCATGGGACCAAATTCACCCCTCCACTTT. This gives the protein CASSPPGQPMGPNSPLHF.

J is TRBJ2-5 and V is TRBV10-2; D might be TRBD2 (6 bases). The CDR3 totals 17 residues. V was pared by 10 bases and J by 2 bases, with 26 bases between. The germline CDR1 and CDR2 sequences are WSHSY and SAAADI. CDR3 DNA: TGCGCCACGGGGAGGCCAGGTAGAAGTGGGGGACAAGAGACCCAGTACTTC. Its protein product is CATGRPGRSGGQETQYF.

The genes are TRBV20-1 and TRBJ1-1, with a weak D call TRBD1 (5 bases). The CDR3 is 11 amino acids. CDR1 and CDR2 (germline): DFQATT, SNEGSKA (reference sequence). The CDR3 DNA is TGCAGGCCCGCAGGGCCCACTGAAGCTTTCTTT. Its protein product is CRPAGPTEAFF.

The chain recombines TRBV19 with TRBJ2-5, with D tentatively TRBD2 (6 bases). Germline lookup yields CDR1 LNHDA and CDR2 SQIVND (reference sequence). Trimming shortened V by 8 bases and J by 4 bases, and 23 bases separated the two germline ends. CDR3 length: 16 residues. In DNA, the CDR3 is TGTGCCAGTTCCGGACTAAAACGGGACCGAAGAGAGACCCAGTACTTC. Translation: CASSGLKRDRRETQYF.

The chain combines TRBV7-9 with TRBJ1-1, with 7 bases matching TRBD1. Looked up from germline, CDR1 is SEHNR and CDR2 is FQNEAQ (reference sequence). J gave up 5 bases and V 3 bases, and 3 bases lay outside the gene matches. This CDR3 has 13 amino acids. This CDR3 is CASSFGQVTEAFF. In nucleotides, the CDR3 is TGTGCCAGCAGCTTCGGACAGGTGACTGAAGCTTTCTTT.

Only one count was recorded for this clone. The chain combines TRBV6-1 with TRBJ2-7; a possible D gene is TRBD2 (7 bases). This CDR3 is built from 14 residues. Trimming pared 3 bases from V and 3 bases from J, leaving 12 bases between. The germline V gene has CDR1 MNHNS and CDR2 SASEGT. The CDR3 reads CASSDRRGGYEQYF. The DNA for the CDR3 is TGTGCCAGCAGTGATCGAAGGGGGGGCTACGAGCAGTACTTC.